The rows below give T cell receptor beta chains drawn from one sample of a study of response to subunit inactivated influenza vaccine. Via MiXCR, TCRdb re-called the RT-PCR reads, giving one row per CDR3 protein. The profile covers 650,000 to 800,000 distinct CDR3 sequences, with less than 20% appearing a single time and roughly 11% taken by the ten largest. Specimen: PBMCs from blood, collected less than 6 days after vaccination. Source of these receptors: a man between 50 and 59 years old who received an inactivated influenza vaccine. CDR3s include the opening cysteine and the closing phenylalanine or tryptophan. The D gene is left open where the match is weak. Clone sizes are given selectively: once, few, many, or a class where the clone is expanded.

clone size: many; J gene: TRBJ2-7; V gene: TRBV7-2; D gene: .; CDR3 DNA: TGTGCCAGCAGCTTCCCCCCTCAAACCTACGAGCAGTACTTC; CDR3 protein: CASSFPPQTYEQYF
clone size: .; J gene: TRBJ1-4; V gene: TRBV20-1; D gene: TRBD1; CDR3 DNA: TGCAGTGCTAGAGCAGGGGGCCCTAATGAAAAACTGTTTTTT; CDR3 protein: CSARAGGPNEKLFF
clone size: .; J gene: TRBJ2-1; V gene: TRBV5-1; D gene: .; CDR3 DNA: TGCGCCAGCAGCTTGGCCCCAGGGGTCGATGAGCAGTTCTTC; CDR3 protein: CASSLAPGVDEQFF
clone size: .; J gene: TRBJ2-7; V gene: TRBV27; D gene: .; CDR3 DNA: TGTGCCAGCAGTTTAAGAGGGAAGTCCTACGAGCAGTACTTC; CDR3 protein: CASSLRGKSYEQYF
clone size: .; J gene: TRBJ2-1; V gene: TRBV20-1; D gene: .; CDR3 DNA: TGCAGTGCCCACCCCCAGCGTGGGGTTTATGAGCAGTTCTTC; CDR3 protein: CSAHPQRGVYEQFF
clone size: .; J gene: TRBJ2-3; V gene: TRBV20-1; D gene: TRBD2; CDR3 DNA: TGCAGTGCTAGCGCAACTAGCGGGAGTTCGACAGATACGCAGTATTTT; CDR3 protein: CSASATSGSSTDTQYF
clone size: once; J gene: TRBJ1-5; V gene: TRBV6-2/TRBV6-3; D gene: TRBD1; CDR3 DNA: TGTGCCAGCAGTCCGTTCGACAGGGTGTACAATCAGCCCCAGCATTTT; CDR3 protein: CASSPFDRVYNQPQHF
clone size: .; J gene: TRBJ1-1; V gene: TRBV2; D gene: TRBD1; CDR3 DNA: TGTGCCAGCACCGAAGGGAAGGGGGCTGATACTGAAGCTTTCTTT; CDR3 protein: CASTEGKGADTEAFF
clone size: many; J gene: TRBJ2-1; V gene: TRBV6-2/TRBV6-3; D gene: TRBD2; CDR3 DNA: TGTGCCAGCAGTTACTCGACCCCGCGGGAGGACGTCTACAATGAGCAGTTCTTC; CDR3 protein: CASSYSTPREDVYNEQFF
clone size: .; J gene: TRBJ1-6; V gene: TRBV6-6; D gene: .; CDR3 DNA: TGTGCCTCCGCACAGGGTTGGAATTCACCCCACCACTTT; CDR3 protein: CASAQGWNSPHHF
clone size: many; J gene: TRBJ2-7; V gene: TRBV7-9; D gene: .; CDR3 DNA: TGTGCCAGCAGCTTATGGAGCTACGAGCAGTACTTC; CDR3 protein: CASSLWSYEQYF
clone size: .; J gene: TRBJ2-5; V gene: TRBV11-2; D gene: .; CDR3 DNA: TGTGCCAGCAGCCCCGACCGATCTGCGGAGACCCAGTACTTC; CDR3 protein: CASSPDRSAETQYF
clone size: few; J gene: TRBJ2-6; V gene: TRBV24-1; D gene: .; CDR3 DNA: TGTGCCACCAGTGATTCCTCAGGTACCGGGGCCAACGTCCTGACTTTC; CDR3 protein: CATSDSSGTGANVLTF
clone size: few; J gene: TRBJ2-2; V gene: TRBV7-7; D gene: TRBD1; CDR3 DNA: TGTGCTAGCAGCCCAGGACAGGGAGGACCCACCGGGGAGCTGTTTTTT; CDR3 protein: CASSPGQGGPTGELFF
clone size: .; J gene: TRBJ1-1; V gene: TRBV9; D gene: .; CDR3 DNA: TGTGCCAGCAGCGTGGTAGGGGTGTTGGACACTGAAGCTTTCTTT; CDR3 protein: CASSVVGVLDTEAFF
clone size: .; J gene: TRBJ1-2; V gene: TRBV6-4; D gene: .; CDR3 DNA: TGTGCCAGCAGTGACTGGTTCAGGTCGGGAGGCTACACCTTC; CDR3 protein: CASSDWFRSGGYTF
clone size: .; J gene: TRBJ2-3; V gene: TRBV7-2; D gene: TRBD1; CDR3 DNA: TGTGCCAGCAGCTTCCCGGCGGGACAGGGCCCCACAGATACGCAGTATTTT; CDR3 protein: CASSFPAGQGPTDTQYF
clone size: few; J gene: TRBJ1-1; V gene: TRBV4-2; D gene: .; CDR3 DNA: TGTGCCAGCAGCTATACAGGGTCGGACACTGAAGCTTTCTTT; CDR3 protein: CASSYTGSDTEAFF
clone size: many; J gene: TRBJ1-2; V gene: TRBV28; D gene: .; CDR3 DNA: TGTGCCAGCTCGGACAGTATATCCTATGGCTACACCTTC; CDR3 protein: CASSDSISYGYTF
clone size: .; J gene: TRBJ1-5; V gene: TRBV6-5; D gene: .; CDR3 DNA: TGTGCCAGCAGTTCGCCGGGCCAAGGTCGCAATCAGCCCCAGCATTTT; CDR3 protein: CASSSPGQGRNQPQHF
clone size: many; J gene: TRBJ1-5; V gene: TRBV12-3/TRBV12-4; D gene: .; CDR3 DNA: TGTGCCAGCAGCTTCTCAGGTGGGGGCCAGCCCCAGCATTTT; CDR3 protein: CASSFSGGGQPQHF
clone size: .; J gene: TRBJ2-3; V gene: TRBV5-1; D gene: .; CDR3 DNA: TGCGCCAGCAGCTTGGGACGCACCAGTAGCACAGATACGCAGTATTTT; CDR3 protein: CASSLGRTSSTDTQYF
clone size: few; J gene: TRBJ2-1; V gene: TRBV6-2/TRBV6-3; D gene: TRBD1; CDR3 DNA: TGTGCCAGCAGTTACGGAATGCGGGACAGGGGGCGCGATGAGCAGTTCTTC; CDR3 protein: CASSYGMRDRGRDEQFF
clone size: many; J gene: TRBJ1-5; V gene: TRBV5-1; D gene: .; CDR3 DNA: TGCGCCAGCAGCCCAGGGAGTAATAGCAATCAGCCCCAGCATTTT; CDR3 protein: CASSPGSNSNQPQHF
clone size: .; J gene: TRBJ2-7; V gene: TRBV7-2; D gene: TRBD2; CDR3 DNA: TGTGCCAGCAGCCCAGCCGGGGGGGGGCAGGGCGAGCAGTACTTC; CDR3 protein: CASSPAGGGQGEQYF
clone size: .; J gene: TRBJ2-5; V gene: TRBV10-3; D gene: .; CDR3 DNA: TGTGCCATCAGTGGGCAGACAGGACTGCAAGAGACCCAGTACTTC; CDR3 protein: CAISGQTGLQETQYF
clone size: .; J gene: TRBJ2-3; V gene: TRBV29-1; D gene: TRBD1; CDR3 DNA: TGCAGCGTTGACGGACAGGGGGTAGATACGCAGTATTTT; CDR3 protein: CSVDGQGVDTQYF
clone size: many; J gene: TRBJ2-3; V gene: TRBV11-1; D gene: .; CDR3 DNA: TGTGCCAGCAGCCCAATGGCGCCACCGGGAAGAAGCACAGATACGCAGTATTTT; CDR3 protein: CASSPMAPPGRSTDTQYF
clone size: few; J gene: TRBJ2-4; V gene: TRBV3-1; D gene: .; CDR3 DNA: TGTGCCAGCAGCCAGGGCCGAAAAAACATTCAGTACTTC; CDR3 protein: CASSQGRKNIQYF
clone size: .; J gene: TRBJ1-4; V gene: TRBV15; D gene: .; CDR3 DNA: TGTGCCACCAGCAGAGGACAGGCCGCAACTAATGAAAAACTGTTTTTT; CDR3 protein: CATSRGQAATNEKLFF
clone size: few; J gene: TRBJ2-1; V gene: TRBV29-1; D gene: TRBD2; CDR3 DNA: TGCAGCGTTGAAGCCCCTAGCGGGAGGGCCGTGAATGAGCAGTTCTTC; CDR3 protein: CSVEAPSGRAVNEQFF
clone size: many; J gene: TRBJ2-2; V gene: TRBV20-1; D gene: .; CDR3 DNA: TGCAGTGCTAGCAGGAACACCGGGGAGCTGTTTTTT; CDR3 protein: CSASRNTGELFF
clone size: .; J gene: TRBJ2-1; V gene: TRBV6-1; D gene: TRBD1; CDR3 DNA: TGTGCCAGCAGGAACCCGGGACAGGGTTTGAATGAGCAGTTCTTC; CDR3 protein: CASRNPGQGLNEQFF
clone size: .; J gene: TRBJ2-1; V gene: TRBV2; D gene: TRBD2; CDR3 DNA: TGTGCCAGCAGGGGGGGAGCGGGGGGTGAACTCAATGAGCAGTTCTTC; CDR3 protein: CASRGGAGGELNEQFF
clone size: .; J gene: TRBJ2-1; V gene: TRBV28; D gene: TRBD2; CDR3 DNA: TGTGCCAGCAGTGGATTGGGACTAGCGGACCACAATGAGCAGTTCTTC; CDR3 protein: CASSGLGLADHNEQFF
clone size: few; J gene: TRBJ1-1; V gene: TRBV29-1; D gene: .; CDR3 DNA: TGCAGCGTTGTTGGGTCAGGCCCCCCTGAAGCTTTCTTT; CDR3 protein: CSVVGSGPPEAFF
clone size: many; J gene: TRBJ2-7; V gene: TRBV20-1; D gene: .; CDR3 DNA: TGCAGTTCAGGGCCTACTTGGGGCTACGAGCAGTACTTC; CDR3 protein: CSSGPTWGYEQYF
clone size: .; J gene: TRBJ1-6; V gene: TRBV27; D gene: TRBD1; CDR3 DNA: TGTGCCAGCACCCCCCGGACAGGGGTGTTGCCCCTCCACTTT; CDR3 protein: CASTPRTGVLPLHF
clone size: .; J gene: TRBJ1-2; V gene: TRBV5-5; D gene: .; CDR3 DNA: TGTGCCAGCAGCTTGAAGGTCCAGGAGCATGGCTACACCTTC; CDR3 protein: CASSLKVQEHGYTF
clone size: .; J gene: TRBJ2-7; V gene: TRBV5-1; D gene: .; CDR3 DNA: TGCGCCAGCAGCTTGGACACCTCGGCGCGGGAGCAGTACTTC; CDR3 protein: CASSLDTSAREQYF
clone size: .; J gene: TRBJ2-7; V gene: TRBV7-2; D gene: .; CDR3 DNA: TGTGCCAGCAGCCAAGCCAGGGGCCCCTACGAGCAGTACTTC; CDR3 protein: CASSQARGPYEQYF
clone size: few; J gene: TRBJ2-3; V gene: TRBV5-5; D gene: .; CDR3 DNA: TGTGCCAGCAGCTTGGTTGTGACTGTATGGGGCACAGATACGCAGTATTTT; CDR3 protein: CASSLVVTVWGTDTQYF
clone size: few; J gene: TRBJ2-1; V gene: TRBV5-1; D gene: TRBD2; CDR3 DNA: TGCGCCAGCAGAACTAGCGGGGGACCCAAGCAGTTCTTC; CDR3 protein: CASRTSGGPKQFF
clone size: many; J gene: TRBJ2-5; V gene: TRBV20-1; D gene: .; CDR3 DNA: TGCAGTGCTAGCGGCACACAACAAGAGACCCAGTACTTC; CDR3 protein: CSASGTQQETQYF
clone size: .; J gene: TRBJ2-3; V gene: TRBV29-1; D gene: .; CDR3 DNA: TGCAGCGTTGAAACGGGGTTGAAGCATGCAGATACGCAGTATTTT; CDR3 protein: CSVETGLKHADTQYF
clone size: few; J gene: TRBJ2-7; V gene: TRBV7-9; D gene: .; CDR3 DNA: TGTGCCAGCAGCTTAGCTGTGGTGGGGCCCCTGTATTTC; CDR3 protein: CASSLAVVGPLYF
clone size: few; J gene: TRBJ2-2; V gene: TRBV9; D gene: .; CDR3 DNA: TGTGCCAGCAGCGTAGTTGTAGCGACCGGGGAGCTGTTTTTT; CDR3 protein: CASSVVVATGELFF
clone size: .; J gene: TRBJ1-2; V gene: TRBV28; D gene: .; CDR3 DNA: TGTGCCAGCAAGGCCCCGGTTAGAAACTATGGCTACACCTTC; CDR3 protein: CASKAPVRNYGYTF
clone size: many; J gene: TRBJ2-1; V gene: TRBV6-1; D gene: TRBD2; CDR3 DNA: TGTGCCAGCAGTGACCGGGGCGGGAGCTCCTACAATGAGCAGTTCTTC; CDR3 protein: CASSDRGGSSYNEQFF
clone size: many; J gene: TRBJ2-1; V gene: TRBV20-1; D gene: .; CDR3 DNA: TGCAGTGCTAGAGATATAAATGAGCAGTTCTTC; CDR3 protein: CSARDINEQFF
clone size: .; J gene: TRBJ2-3; V gene: TRBV12-5; D gene: .; CDR3 DNA: TGTGCTAGTGGTTTGGGCGCAATGGGGGGATTTCCAGATACGCAGTATTTT; CDR3 protein: CASGLGAMGGFPDTQYF
clone size: many; J gene: TRBJ2-7; V gene: TRBV4-2; D gene: TRBD1; CDR3 DNA: TGTGCCAGCAGCCAAGAGGGACAGGGGCCCTACGAGCAGTACTTC; CDR3 protein: CASSQEGQGPYEQYF
clone size: .; J gene: TRBJ2-7; V gene: TRBV25-1; D gene: .; CDR3 DNA: TGTGCCAGCAAGGGCGGCTCCTACGAGCAGTACTTC; CDR3 protein: CASKGGSYEQYF